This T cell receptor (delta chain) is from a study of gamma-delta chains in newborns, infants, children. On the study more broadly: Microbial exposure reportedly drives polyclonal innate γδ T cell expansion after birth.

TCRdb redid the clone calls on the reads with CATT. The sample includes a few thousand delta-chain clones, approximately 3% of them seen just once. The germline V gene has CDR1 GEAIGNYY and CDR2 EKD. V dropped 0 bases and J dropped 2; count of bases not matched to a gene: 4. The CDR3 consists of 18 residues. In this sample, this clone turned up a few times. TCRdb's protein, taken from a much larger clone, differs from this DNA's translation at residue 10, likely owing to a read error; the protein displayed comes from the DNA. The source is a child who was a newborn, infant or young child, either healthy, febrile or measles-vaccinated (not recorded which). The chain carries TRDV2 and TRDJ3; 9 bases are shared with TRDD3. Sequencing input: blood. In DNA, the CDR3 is TGTGCCTGTGACACCTGGGGGATAGCCCCCTGGGACACCCGACAGATGTTTTTC. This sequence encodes CACDTWGIAPWDTRQMFF.